These 21 T cell receptor beta chains were sequenced from one sample in a study of response to subunit inactivated influenza vaccine. TCRdb used MiXCR to reprocess the RT-PCR reads, holding one entry per CDR3 protein. Here the sample spans hundreds of thousands of distinct CDR3 sequences, approximately 11% being singletons. The input for sequencing was PBMCs from blood, taken roughly 6 weeks after vaccination. The origin of the receptors is a man aged 45-65 years who received an inactivated influenza vaccine.

The gene calls are TRBV29-1 and TRBJ1-4, with D tentatively TRBD1 (5 bases). The CDR3 loop spans 15 amino acids. Germline CDR1 and CDR2: SQVTM and ANQGSEA. Trimming stripped 6 bases from V and 0 bases from J, with 14 bases between. The CDR3 is CSVKTVLATNEKLFF. The CDR3 DNA follows: TGCAGCGTAAAGACAGTTCTTGCAACTAATGAAAAACTGTTTTTT.

This clonotype was seen more than once but under ten times. J is TRBJ2-1 and V is TRBV7-9; 9 bases align to TRBD2. CDR1 and CDR2 from the germline V gene are SEHNR and FQNEAQ (reference sequence). Trimming at V came to 1 base and at J to 4 bases, leaving 8 bases not matched to a gene. The CDR3 loop spans 17 amino acids. The chain's CDR3 is CASSLERAGGVYNEQFF. CDR3 bases: TGTGCCAGCAGCTTAGAACGAGCGGGGGGCGTATACAATGAGCAGTTCTTC.

The chain is built from TRBV20-1 and TRBJ2-1, with 7 positions matching TRBD2. CDR3 length: 13 amino acids. J lost 4 bases, V lost 8 bases, and 8 bases had no gene match. Per the germline V gene, CDR1 is DFQATT and CDR2 is SNEGSKA (reference sequence). The DNA for the CDR3 is TGCAGTCCGAAGAGCGGGACTTACAATGAGCAGTTCTTC. The encoded protein is CSPKSGTYNEQFF.

The sample holds many counts of this clonotype. The chain is built from TRBV20-1 and TRBJ2-3; D is unclear. The CDR3 is 13 amino acids. Germline values: CDR1 DFQATT, CDR2 SNEGSKA (reference sequence). Deletions cut 3 bases from V and 3 bases from J, with 10 bases between. CDR3 amino acids: CSARATVTDTQYF. As DNA, the CDR3 is TGCAGTGCTAGGGCGACTGTTACAGATACGCAGTATTTT.

Regarding this clonotype: Without the conserved terminal phenylalanine or tryptophan, this CDR3 likely stems from a read error. This rearrangement joins TRBV10-3 to TRBJ2-3; 8 bases fit TRBD1. V was clipped by 6 bases and J by 2 bases; unmatched bases: 7. CDR1 is ENHRY, CDR2 SYGVKD, per germline. The CDR3 sequence is 15 residues long. CDR3 residues: CAISNRGEATDTQYI. In nucleotides, the CDR3 is TGTGCCATCAGCAACAGGGGGGAGGCCACAGATACGCAGTATATT.

This chain links TRBV28 with TRBJ2-3; TRBD2 aligns across 14 bases. Germline V lookup: CDR1 MDHEN, CDR2 SYDVKM. This CDR3 has 15 residues. After removal of 6 bases from V and 5 bases from J, the junction contained 4 bases not matched to a gene. CDR3 sequence: CASSHGTSGRDTQYF. The CDR3 DNA sequence: TGTGCCAGCAGCCACGGGACTAGCGGGAGAGATACGCAGTATTTT.

This clonotype has just a few counts. The rearrangement uses TRBV20-1 and TRBJ2-6; no clear D. CDR3 length: 16 amino acids. Germline CDR1 DFQATT, CDR2 SNEGSKA (reference sequence). V was shortened by 1 base and J by 1 base, with 11 bases between the two germline ends. CDR3 sequence reads: CSARARYRSGANVLTF. DNA of the CDR3: TGCAGTGCTAGAGCGCGTTATAGGTCTGGGGCCAACGTCCTGACTTTC.

The CDR3 bases are TGTGCCAGCCAGGCAAGCGTCACCGGGGAGCTGTTTTTT. Protein: CASQASVTGELFF. The rearrangement uses TRBV7-3 and TRBJ2-2; D is unclear. Germline V gene data show CDR1 as SGHTA and CDR2 as FQGTGA. V was trimmed by 8 bases and J by 4 bases, leaving 11 bases between them. The CDR3 has 13 amino acids.

This chain uses TRBV9 with TRBJ1-4; 7 bases agree with TRBD1. Germline V lookup: CDR1 SGDLS, CDR2 YYNGEE. The V and J ends lost 3 bases and 6 bases, in that order; junction bases with no gene match: 8. The CDR3 is 15 residues long. The DNA for the CDR3 is TGTGCCAGCAGCGGAGGACAGGCGGAAGATGAAAAACTGTTTTTT. Protein product: CASSGGQAEDEKLFF.

This clonotype has more than one count but fewer than ten. V gene TRBV4-2 combines with J gene TRBJ2-5, with unresolved D. V was pared by 0 bases and J by 2 bases, with 7 bases between. The V gene's germline CDR1 is LGHNA and CDR2 YNFKEQ. This CDR3 spans 14 amino acids. CDR3 region: CASSQELQQETQYF. The CDR3 DNA is TGTGCCAGCAGCCAAGAGTTACAGCAAGAGACCCAGTACTTC.

A remark on this clonotype: Possible read error: a much larger clone is one base away. The chain is built from TRBV29-1 and TRBJ2-7; 11 positions agree with TRBD1. CDR3 length: 13 residues. Trimming took 7 bases from V and 3 from J; bases not matched to a gene: 5. CDR1 and CDR2 (germline): SQVTM, ANQGSEA. The CDR3: CSAGGTGGYEQYF. The CDR3 DNA reads as TGCAGCGCCGGAGGGACAGGGGGCTACGAGCAGTACTTC.

Only a few counts were recorded for this clonotype. This rearrangement joins TRBV15 to TRBJ2-7, with 8 positions matching TRBD1. CDR3 length equals 15 residues. Per the germline V gene, CDR1 is LNHNV and CDR2 is YYDKDF (reference sequence). After removal of 4 bases from V and 6 bases from J, the junction contained 11 bases not matched to a gene. In DNA, the CDR3 is TGTGCCACCAGCACAGGGTTCGGGACAGGTGGCGAGCAGTACTTC. Translated: CATSTGFGTGGEQYF.

This clonotype was seen many times. The rearrangement links TRBV12-3 or TRBV12-4 to TRBJ1-6, with D tentatively TRBD1 (5 bases). CDR3 length: 15 amino acids. Trimming pared 10 bases from V and 7 bases from J, leaving 20 bases between. The CDR3 here is CATAVDPGGNSPLHF. CDR3 nucleotide sequence: TGTGCCACAGCAGTCGACCCCGGGGGGAATTCACCCCTCCACTTT.

The CDR3 sequence is CASSSSRGGYTQYF. DNA of the CDR3: TGTGCCAGCAGCTCTTCCCGCGGGGGATATACGCAGTATTTT. The chain recombines TRBV5-6 with TRBJ2-3; 7 bases fit TRBD2. The CDR3 extends over 14 amino acids. Looked up from germline, CDR1 is SGHDT and CDR2 is YYEEEE. Germline trimming cut 3 bases from V and 7 bases from J; bases unmatched to any gene: 8.

This clonotype was counted ten times or more. The chain recombines TRBV7-9 with TRBJ2-1; the D gene is possibly TRBD2 (5 bases). The CDR3 is 16 residues long. The V end was cut by 5 bases, the J end by 0 bases, with 14 bases between. CDR1 is SEHNR, CDR2 FQNEAQ, per germline (reference sequence). The CDR3 sequence: CASSPPRGYSYNEQFF. As DNA, the CDR3 is TGTGCCAGCAGCCCTCCCCGGGGATACTCCTACAATGAGCAGTTCTTC.

This clonotype came up a few times. The rearrangement joins TRBV11-2 to TRBJ2-4; the match to TRBD2 covers 10 bases. V gave up 5 bases and J gave up 1 base; unmatched junction bases: 11. The V gene's germline CDR1 is SGHAT and CDR2 FQNNGV. The CDR3 sequence is 18 residues long. For the CDR3, the DNA is TGTGCCAGCAGCCGACGCAACGGACTAGCGGTTGCCAAAAACATTCAGTACTTC. Its protein product is CASSRRNGLAVAKNIQYF.

As for this clonotype: Possible read error: a much larger clone is one base away. The conserved final phenylalanine or tryptophan is absent from the CDR3, which likely points to a read error. V usage is TRBV10-2 and J usage is TRBJ2-7; 8 positions match TRBD1. Trimming took 6 bases from V and 9 from J; bases not matched to a gene: 7. CDR1 WSHSY and CDR2 SAAADI come from the germline V gene. The CDR3 loop spans 12 amino acids. CDR3 region: CASRGGQGGQYL. CDR3 DNA sequence: TGCGCCAGCAGAGGCGGACAGGGTGGGCAGTACCTC.

This clonotype has ten or more counts. The V gene is TRBV10-2, the J gene TRBJ2-1, with 8 bases that match TRBD2. Germline lookup yields CDR1 WSHSY and CDR2 SAAADI. This CDR3 contains 14 residues. Trimming took 6 bases from V and 5 from J; bases not matched to a gene: 6. CDR3 in amino acids: CASRTGTRHNEQFF. The CDR3 DNA follows: TGCGCCAGCAGGACCGGGACTAGACACAATGAGCAGTTCTTC.

This clonotype was seen a handful of times. The V gene is TRBV5-6, the J gene TRBJ2-7; the D gene is possibly TRBD2 (5 bases). The CDR3 consists of 14 residues. Germline-derived CDR1 and CDR2 are SGHDT and YYEEEE. Trimming shortened V by 0 bases and J by 3 bases, and 10 bases separated the two germline ends. CDR3 DNA: TGTGCCAGCAGCTTGGGAGTCGGAGGCTACGAGCAGTACTTC. It codes for CASSLGVGGYEQYF.

The chain is built from TRBV20-1 and TRBJ2-3, with D perhaps TRBD2 (5 bases). This CDR3 spans 16 amino acids. Germline CDR1 reads DFQATT; CDR2 reads SNEGSKA (reference sequence). V shed 1 base and J shed 6 bases, with 20 bases lying between them. The CDR3 DNA reads TGCAGTGCTAGAGGGCAAAGCGGCCAGACCCGTGATACGCAGTATTTT. Residues: CSARGQSGQTRDTQYF.

At least ten counts were recorded for this clonotype. The chain recombines TRBV7-8 with TRBJ2-1; 7 nucleotides agree with TRBD2. The CDR3 spans 15 residues. CDR1 and CDR2 from the germline V gene are SGHVS and FQNEAQ. Germline trimming cut 5 bases from V and 5 bases from J; bases unmatched to any gene: 9. The CDR3 DNA is TGTGCCAGCAGCCAAGGACTAGACCGAAACAATGAGCAGTTCTTC. It translates to CASSQGLDRNNEQFF.